These T cell receptor beta chains were read from a single sample in a study of T cell changes during pregnancy in multiple sclerosis. Using immunoSEQ multiplex PCR, the repertoire was profiled, and TCRdb retains in-frame clones only, with some absent. The table has about 39,000 clones, about 93% seen once; the top ten hold more than 0.3%. Source: CD4+ T cells from peripheral blood mononuclear cells, taken in the third trimester of pregnancy. The receptors stem from a female donor in good health, enrolled as a control in a pregnancy study. The CDR3 runs from the conserved cysteine through the conserved F or W. A D gene is named only where the DNA matches it firmly. Clone size appears in some rows only: once, few, many, or a class for an expanded clone.

D | J | V | size | DNA | CDR3
TRBD2 | TRBJ2-1 | TRBV4-1 | - | TGCGCCAGCAGCCAAGTAATAGCGGGATACAATGAGCAGTTCTTC | CASSQVIAGYNEQFF
- | TRBJ1-2 | TRBV30 | - | TGTGCCTGGAGTGTACGGCAGGGGATCGATGGCTACACCTTC | CAWSVRQGIDGYTF
- | TRBJ1-5 | TRBV25-1 | - | TGTGCCAGCAGTGCGACTGGTGAAGATCAGCCCCAGCATTTT | CASSATGEDQPQHF
- | TRBJ1-2 | TRBV28 | - | TGTGCCAGCTGGCCCGGGGGGGCGCCGGGTGGCTACACCTTC | CASWPGGAPGGYTF
- | TRBJ2-3 | TRBV28 | - | TGTGCCAGCAGTTTATCGATCGGACAGCGCACAGATACGCAGTATTTT | CASSLSIGQRTDTQYF
TRBD1 | TRBJ1-3 | TRBV9 | once | TGTGCCAGCAGCGGATACAGGGGAATCTCTGGAAACACCATATATTTT | CASSGYRGISGNTIYF
TRBD2 | TRBJ2-4 | TRBV25-1 | once | TGTGCCAGCAGTGCGGAGGTGGGAGGGTTGTCCAAAAACATTCAGTACTTC | CASSAEVGGLSKNIQYF
TRBD2 | TRBJ2-3 | TRBV30 | - | TGTGCCTGGAGTCCCGGACTAGCGGGGGGTGGTGATACGCAGTATTTT | CAWSPGLAGGGDTQYF
- | TRBJ1-5 | TRBV19 | - | TGTGCCAGTAGTATAGATGCAGGTGGGCCCCAGCATTTT | CASSIDAGGPQHF
TRBD1 | TRBJ1-2 | TRBV2 | - | TGTGCCAGCAGGTCCGGGACAGGGCCATATGGCTACACCTTC | CASRSGTGPYGYTF
TRBD1 | TRBJ2-3 | TRBV6-6 | - | TGTGCCAGCAGTCAGGGACAGGGTCCCACAGATACGCAGTATTTT | CASSQGQGPTDTQYF
TRBD1 | TRBJ2-1 | TRBV5-1 | - | TGCGCCAGCAGCTTGTGGGACAGGGGTAACAATGAGCAGTTCTTC | CASSLWDRGNNEQFF
- | TRBJ1-4 | TRBV6-1 | - | TGTGCCAGCAGTGTGGGGGGGGCGAATGAAAAACTGTTTTTT | CASSVGGANEKLFF
- | TRBJ2-7 | TRBV19 | - | TGTGCCAGTACTTCAACTAACCCCCTCTCCGAGCAGTACTTC | CASTSTNPLSEQYF
- | TRBJ2-3 | TRBV19 | - | TGTGCCAGTAAGGGGCGGAGAAGCACAGATACGCAGTATTTT | CASKGRRSTDTQYF
- | TRBJ1-2 | TRBV30 | once | TGTGCCTGGAGTGTAGCAGGGTGGGGTGGCTACACCTTC | CAWSVAGWGGYTF
- | TRBJ1-5 | TRBV7-6 | - | TGTGCCAGCAGCCGGTCGGGGAATAGCAATCAGCCCCAGCATTTT | CASSRSGNSNQPQHF
- | TRBJ2-2 | TRBV6-5 | - | TGTGCCAGCAGTTGGAACAGGAACACCGGGGAGCTGTTTTTT | CASSWNRNTGELFF
TRBD2 | TRBJ2-7 | TRBV12-5 | once | TGTGCTAGTGGTTTGGGCGGCGGGACTAGCGGGGGGGCCTTGGTGCGCGAGCAGTACTTC | CASGLGGGTSGGALVREQYF
TRBD2 | TRBJ2-7 | TRBV6-1 | - | TGTGCCAGCAGTGAGTCTAGCGGGAGCTGGTACGAGCAGTACTTC | CASSESSGSWYEQYF
TRBD2 | TRBJ2-7 | TRBV28 | - | TGTGCCAGCAATCCATCTCCCCAGACTAGCGGGAGGGCCCTAGCTGGGCTCTACGAGCAGTACTTC | CASNPSPQTSGRALAGLYEQYF
TRBD2 | TRBJ2-1 | TRBV6-6 | - | TGTGCCATCAACAACGGTGGGACTAGCGGGATCAATGAGCAGTTCTTC | CAINNGGTSGINEQFF
- | TRBJ1-5 | TRBV5-5 | - | TGTGCCAGCAGCTTACGGGGGGCAGGTCAGCCCCAGCATTTT | CASSLRGAGQPQHF
TRBD1 | TRBJ2-7 | TRBV2 | few | TGTGCCAGCACCGGGACAGGGGGCTCCTACGAGCAGTACTTC | CASTGTGGSYEQYF
- | TRBJ2-2 | TRBV30 | - | TGTGCCGGAGGGACCGGGGAGCTGTTTTTT | CAGGTGELFF
TRBD1 | TRBJ2-3 | TRBV2 | once | TGTGCCAGCAATAGACAGGGAAAACGCTGGGGTACGCAGTATTTT | CASNRQGKRWGTQYF
- | TRBJ2-2 | TRBV6-5 | - | TGTGCCAGCACCAGGATACACTGGACCGGGGAGCTGTTTTTT | CASTRIHWTGELFF
- | TRBJ2-7 | TRBV18 | - | TGTGCCAGCTCACCTCTTGGGAAGGGTCTAAAACAGGGTTACGAGCAGTACTTC | CASSPLGKGLKQGYEQYF
TRBD2 | TRBJ2-5 | TRBV7-6 | - | TGTGCCAGCAGCTCCACTAGCGGGGGGGCATCGTACCAAGAGACCCAGTACTTC | CASSSTSGGASYQETQYF
- | TRBJ2-7 | TRBV7-3 | - | TGTGCCAGCAGCTTTGACGCGGGTGACTACGAGCAGTACTTC | CASSFDAGDYEQYF
- | TRBJ2-7 | TRBV4-1 | - | TGCGCCAGCAGCCAAGGCAGGGTAGACGAGCAGTACTTC | CASSQGRVDEQYF
- | TRBJ2-1 | TRBV28 | - | TGTGCCAGCCACAACCCTTTCAATGAGCAGTTCTTC | CASHNPFNEQFF
- | TRBJ2-1 | TRBV10-3 | once | TGTGCCATCGGGACACAAGGGCGGTCTGAGCAGTTCTTC | CAIGTQGRSEQFF
TRBD2 | TRBJ2-1 | TRBV7-9 | - | TGTGCCAGCAGCGCACCGGGACTACCGGACAATGAGCAGTTCTTC | CASSAPGLPDNEQFF
- | TRBJ1-5 | TRBV5-1 | - | TGCGCCAGCAGCTTGGAGAACCCTAGTAGGCAGCCCCAGCATTTT | CASSLENPSRQPQHF
TRBD2 | TRBJ2-7 | TRBV2 | - | TGTGCCAGCAGTGATCGGACTAGCGGGAGAGAGCAGTACTTC | CASSDRTSGREQYF
- | TRBJ1-2 | TRBV9 | - | TGTGCCAGCAGAGACAGGACTTATGGCTACACCTTC | CASRDRTYGYTF
- | TRBJ2-1 | TRBV5-1 | - | TGCGCCAGCAGGTACGACCGAGGTTACAATGAGCAGTTCTTC | CASRYDRGYNEQFF
TRBD2 | TRBJ2-3 | TRBV30 | - | TGTGCCTCCCGGACTAGCGGGGCCACAGATACGCAGTATTTT | CASRTSGATDTQYF
- | TRBJ1-5 | TRBV19 | once | TGTGCCAGTATCAAAGCGGGGAGTTATAGCAATCAGCCCCAGCATTTT | CASIKAGSYSNQPQHF
- | TRBJ1-3 | TRBV9 | - | TGTGCCAGCAGCGACGGGGGAAACACCATATATTTT | CASSDGGNTIYF
- | TRBJ2-3 | TRBV4-1 | - | TGCGCCAGCAGCCAAGGGGGGGAGACAGATACGCAGTATTTT | CASSQGGETDTQYF
- | TRBJ2-7 | TRBV20-1 | - | TGCAGTGCTAGAAGTCAGGGCGAGCAGTACTTC | CSARSQGEQYF
TRBD1 | TRBJ1-2 | TRBV5-1 | - | TGCGCCAGCAGCGAGACAGGGCATGGCTACACCTTC | CASSETGHGYTF
TRBD2 | TRBJ2-7 | TRBV11-2 | - | TGTGCCAGCAGCTTAACGGGGGGGCCCCTCGAGCAGTACTTC | CASSLTGGPLEQYF
- | TRBJ2-5 | TRBV4-1 | once | TGCGCCAGCAGCCAAGAATGGGAGCGGCCTAATTGGGAGACCCAGTACTTC | CASSQEWERPNWETQYF
TRBD1 | TRBJ2-2 | TRBV2 | - | TGTGCCAGCAGCCGACAGGGGGGGACCGGGGAGCTGTTTTTT | CASSRQGGTGELFF
- | TRBJ1-6 | TRBV5-8 | - | TGTGCCAGCAGCTCGGACGTTGGGAGTTCACCCCTCCACTTT | CASSSDVGSSPLHF
TRBD2 | TRBJ2-1 | TRBV28 | - | TGTGCCAGCAGTTTATTTGGGGGCGGGAGGGCAGGTGAGCAGTTCTTC | CASSLFGGGRAGEQFF